The 19 T cell receptor beta chains below come from one sample, sequenced in a study of cytomegalovirus exposure and HLA in healthy donors. PCR used 60 Vbeta primers and 13 Jbeta primers. The method was immunoSEQ multiplex PCR; TCRdb's version includes in-frame clones alone and lacks a portion of them. The table lists around 150,000 clones. The sample comprised PBMCs. The receptors here all came from a woman aged 55-69 years in good health and CMV-seronegative.

The genes are TRBV7-2 and TRBJ2-1; TRBD1 agrees at 8 bases. In germline, CDR1 is SGHTA, CDR2 FQGNSA. The CDR3 is 14 amino acids. V lost 5 bases and J lost 7; bases outside the gene matches: 7. CDR3 DNA sequence: TGTGCCAGCAGCCTCCGGACAGGGTCTAATGAGCAGTTCTTC. It specifies CASSLRTGSNEQFF.

The rearrangement links TRBV27 to TRBJ2-7; weak D call: TRBD1 (6 bases). Germline V lookup: CDR1 MNHEY, CDR2 SMNVEV (reference sequence). This CDR3 spans 15 amino acids. Trimming pared 0 bases from V and 5 bases from J, leaving 14 bases between. The CDR3 bases are TGTGCCAGCAGTTTATCGACGCAGGGGTCGGACGAGCAGTACTTC. Translation gives CASSLSTQGSDEQYF.

The chain is built from TRBV18 and TRBJ2-2; 7 bases agree with TRBD1. This CDR3 region has 13 residues. The germline CDR1 and CDR2 sequences are KGHSH and LQKENI. The ends lost 5 bases at V and 7 bases at J; junction bases unmatched: 4. DNA for the CDR3: TGTGCCAGCTCATCACAGGGGAACGGGGAGCTGTTTTTT. Protein: CASSSQGNGELFF.

J is TRBJ2-1 and V is TRBV5-1, with D possibly matching TRBD2 (5 bases). This CDR3 has 14 residues. CDR1 is SGHRS, CDR2 YFSETQ, per germline. Trimming took 0 bases from V and 9 from J, leaving 13 bases between them. CDR3: CASSLALGVGEQFF. CDR3 sequence (DNA): TGCGCCAGCAGCTTGGCGCTCGGGGTTGGTGAGCAGTTCTTC.

The chain joins TRBV18 to TRBJ1-1, with 8 positions matching TRBD1. Trimming at V came to 3 bases and at J to 3 bases, leaving 3 bases not matched to a gene. The CDR3 covers 14 residues. The germline CDR1 and CDR2 sequences are KGHSH and LQKENI. The DNA of the CDR3 is TGTGCCAGCTCACCCACAGGGGGAGACACTGAAGCTTTCTTT. It specifies CASSPTGGDTEAFF.

The chain carries TRBV9 and TRBJ2-5; 13 bases agree with TRBD2. CDR3 size: 16 residues. The germline gives CDR1 SGDLS, CDR2 YYNGEE. V gave up 3 bases and J gave up 2 bases; unmatched junction bases: 4. The CDR3 DNA follows: TGTGCCAGCAGCGCCTCACTAGCGGGGGGGCAAGAGACCCAGTACTTC. Protein sequence: CASSASLAGGQETQYF.

The rearrangement links TRBV6-6 to TRBJ1-4, with a possible D match to TRBD1 (6 bases). This CDR3 is 15 amino acids long. Germline V gene lookup returns CDR1 MNHNY and CDR2 SVGAGI (reference sequence). V was clipped by 6 bases and J by 5 bases, with 16 bases between them. In nucleotides, the CDR3 is TGTGCCAGCAGGCCTCAGGGGAAAGGAAATGAAAAACTGTTTTTT. This translates into CASRPQGKGNEKLFF.

The chain has TRBV9 and TRBJ2-5, with D perhaps matching TRBD1 (8 bases). Germline CDR1 is SGDLS and CDR2 is YYNGEE. Between the trimmed V and J ends, which lost 3 bases and 5 bases, there was a span of 17 bases. There are 15 residues in the CDR3. The CDR3 region is CASSARGRGRETQYF. The CDR3 coding sequence is TGTGCCAGCAGCGCCAGGGGGCGGGGGAGGGAGACCCAGTACTTC. The whole variable domain, remainder taken from reference TRBV9 and TRBJ2-5, is DSGVTQTPKHLITATGQRVTLRCSPRSGDLSVYWYQQSLDQGLQFLIQYYNGEERAKGNILERFSAQQFPDLHSELNLSSLELGDSALYFCASSARGRGRETQYFGPGTRLLVL.

This chain connects TRBV9 to TRBJ1-2, with TRBD1 matching 8 bases. CDR1 and CDR2 (germline): SGDLS, YYNGEE. The ends lost 3 bases at V and 5 bases at J; junction bases unmatched: 3. This CDR3 comprises 13 residues. CDR3 DNA sequence: TGTGCCAGCAGCGCTACAGGGGGTTATGGCTACACCTTC. This gives the protein CASSATGGYGYTF.

This chain joins TRBV7-2 and TRBJ1-2; D gene ambiguous. This CDR3 has 12 residues. Trimming pared 5 bases from V and 3 bases from J, leaving 7 bases between. Germline lookup yields CDR1 SGHTA and CDR2 FQGNSA. The CDR3 nucleotides read TGTGCCAGCAGCCCCGGGGACTATGGCTACACCTTC. Residues: CASSPGDYGYTF.

This chain connects TRBV6-5 to TRBJ1-6, with 8 bases aligning to TRBD1. Trimming cost V 2 bases and J 7 bases; bases outside gene matches: 4. Germline V lookup: CDR1 MNHEY, CDR2 SVGAGI. The CDR3 has 15 residues. The CDR3 loop reads CASSYRTGRNSPLHF. In nucleotides, the CDR3 is TGTGCCAGCAGTTACCGGACAGGGAGAAATTCACCCCTCCACTTT.

The rearrangement links TRBV5-1 to TRBJ2-5; 11 nucleotides align to TRBD2. Germline V gene lookup returns CDR1 SGHRS and CDR2 YFSETQ. The ends lost 1 base at V and 5 bases at J; junction bases unmatched: 10. This CDR3 contains 17 residues. The CDR3 DNA sequence: TGCGCCAGCAGCTTGTCCGGGACTAGCGGTGGCTGGGAGACCCAGTACTTC. Encoded protein: CASSLSGTSGGWETQYF.

V usage is TRBV7-3 and J usage is TRBJ1-2; weak D call: TRBD1 (5 bases). In germline, CDR1 is SGHTA, CDR2 FQGTGA. V was trimmed by 4 bases and J by 1 base, leaving 7 bases between them. This CDR3 contains 13 residues. The CDR3 coding sequence is TGTGCCAGCAGCTCGACAGATAACTATGGCTACACCTTC. It encodes CASSSTDNYGYTF.

This chain uses TRBV27 with TRBJ1-2, with D possibly TRBD1 on 6 matching bases. The germline V gene encodes CDR1 MNHEY and CDR2 SMNVEV (reference sequence). The V end was cut by 3 bases, the J end by 2 bases, with 13 bases between. This CDR3 spans 15 amino acids. CDR3 DNA: TGTGCCAGCAGTTTGGGCAGGGGAAAGAACTATGGCTACACCTTC. It specifies CASSLGRGKNYGYTF.

The chain combines TRBV19 with TRBJ2-1, with D perhaps TRBD2 (6 bases). The CDR3 is made up of 16 amino acids. The germline V gene encodes CDR1 LNHDA and CDR2 SQIVND (reference sequence). V dropped 1 base and J dropped 8 bases, with 18 bases sitting between them. The CDR3 DNA reads TGTGCCAGTAGTATAGGGCAGCGGGCCTCGAGAGATGAGCAGTTCTTC. Protein: CASSIGQRASRDEQFF.

The chain joins TRBV5-4 to TRBJ1-1; 10 bases map to TRBD1. The CDR3 totals 14 residues. Germline CDR1 is SGHNT and CDR2 is YYREEE (reference sequence). The V segment lost 6 bases and the J segment 3 bases; nucleotides outside the gene matches: 5. DNA for the CDR3: TGTGCCAGCACCGACAGGGGGCGCTACACTGAAGCTTTCTTT. It translates to CASTDRGRYTEAFF.

The chain has TRBV6-1 and TRBJ1-2, with D possibly matching TRBD1 (6 bases). The V gene lost 7 bases and the J gene lost 0 bases, with 15 bases spanning the gap. Germline V lookup: CDR1 MNHNS, CDR2 SASEGT. The length of the CDR3 is 15 residues. For the CDR3, the DNA is TGTGCCAGCACTATACAGGGCGGTCCTAACTATGGCTACACCTTC. Protein sequence: CASTIQGGPNYGYTF.

The chain couples TRBV10-3 to TRBJ1-1; D is uncertain. Germline assignment: CDR1 ENHRY and CDR2 SYGVKD. V lost 1 base and J lost 3, with 15 bases in between. The CDR3 covers 16 residues. This CDR3 reads CAISELGPESDTEAFF. The CDR3 DNA reads TGTGCCATCAGTGAGTTGGGCCCCGAGTCTGACACTGAAGCTTTCTTT.

This sequence joins TRBV2 and TRBJ1-5; D uncertain. Germline V CDR1 and CDR2: SNHLY, FYNNEI. The CDR3 runs to 15 residues. Between the trimmed V and J ends, which lost 4 bases and 0 bases, there was a span of 10 bases. The CDR3 sequence is CASSGTAYSNQPQHF. Written as DNA, the CDR3 is TGTGCCAGCAGTGGAACAGCATATAGCAATCAGCCCCAGCATTTT.